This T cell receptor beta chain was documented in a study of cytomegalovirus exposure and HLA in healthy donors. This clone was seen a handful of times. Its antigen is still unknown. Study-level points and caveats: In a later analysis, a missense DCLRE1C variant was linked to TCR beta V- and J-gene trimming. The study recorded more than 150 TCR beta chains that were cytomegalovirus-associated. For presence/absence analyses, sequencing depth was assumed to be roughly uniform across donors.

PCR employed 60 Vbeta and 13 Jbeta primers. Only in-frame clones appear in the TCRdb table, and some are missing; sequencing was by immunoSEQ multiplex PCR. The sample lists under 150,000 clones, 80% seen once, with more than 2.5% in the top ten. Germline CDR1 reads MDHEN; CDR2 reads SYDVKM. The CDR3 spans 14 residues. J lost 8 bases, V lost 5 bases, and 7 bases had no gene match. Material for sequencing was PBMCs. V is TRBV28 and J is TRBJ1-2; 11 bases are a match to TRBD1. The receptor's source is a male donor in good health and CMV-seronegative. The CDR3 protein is CASSIGQGARGYTF. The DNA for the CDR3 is TGTGCCAGCAGTATCGGACAGGGGGCTCGGGGCTACACCTTC.